This T cell receptor beta chain came from a study of T cell repertoires in cytomegalovirus infection. On the study more broadly: Public TCR beta signatures marked donors with CMV infection and the matching HLA.

This CDR3 is 12 amino acids long. Germline CDR1 and CDR2: SGHVS and FNYEAQ. As to this clonotype: This may come from a read error, since a much larger clone is one base off.

TCRdb independently ran MiXCR on the reads; one entry per CDR3 protein. Counted here are hundreds of thousands of distinct CDR3 sequences, more than 20% occurring once; the ten biggest clones make up 8%. This chain joins TRBV7-6 and TRBJ1-1; D ambiguous. This sequence was found in a human donor in good health (CMV status not recorded). Some clones in this sample may be carry-over from other donors' samples. Material: CD8+ T cells from PBMCs. DNA for the CDR3: TGTGCCAGTTCAGATAGAAACATTGAAGCTTTCTTT. Its protein is CASSDRNIEAFF.